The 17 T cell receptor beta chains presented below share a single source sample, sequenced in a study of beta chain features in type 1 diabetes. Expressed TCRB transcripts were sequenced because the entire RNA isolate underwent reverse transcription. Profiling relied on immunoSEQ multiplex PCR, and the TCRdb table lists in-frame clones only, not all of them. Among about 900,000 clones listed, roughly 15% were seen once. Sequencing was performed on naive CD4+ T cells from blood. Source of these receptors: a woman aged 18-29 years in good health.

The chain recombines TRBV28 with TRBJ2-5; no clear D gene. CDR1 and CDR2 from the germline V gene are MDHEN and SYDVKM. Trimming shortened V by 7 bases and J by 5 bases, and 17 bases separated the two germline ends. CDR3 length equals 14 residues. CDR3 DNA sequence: TGTGCCAGCAACGAACCGCGAGCTTTGGAGACCCAGTACTTC. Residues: CASNEPRALETQYF.

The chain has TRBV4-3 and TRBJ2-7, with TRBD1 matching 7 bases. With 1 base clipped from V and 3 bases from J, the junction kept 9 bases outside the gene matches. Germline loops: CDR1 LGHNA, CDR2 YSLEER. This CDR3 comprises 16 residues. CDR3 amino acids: CASSQVWGQSNYEQYF. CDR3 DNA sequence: TGCGCCAGCAGCCAAGTGTGGGGACAGTCAAACTACGAGCAGTACTTC.

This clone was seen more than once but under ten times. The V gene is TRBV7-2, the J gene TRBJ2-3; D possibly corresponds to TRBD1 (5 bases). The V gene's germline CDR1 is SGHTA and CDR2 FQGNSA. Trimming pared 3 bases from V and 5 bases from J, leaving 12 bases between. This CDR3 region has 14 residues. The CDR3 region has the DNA TGTGCCAGCAGCTTCCAGGGTAGGCAAGATACGCAGTATTTT. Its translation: CASSFQGRQDTQYF.

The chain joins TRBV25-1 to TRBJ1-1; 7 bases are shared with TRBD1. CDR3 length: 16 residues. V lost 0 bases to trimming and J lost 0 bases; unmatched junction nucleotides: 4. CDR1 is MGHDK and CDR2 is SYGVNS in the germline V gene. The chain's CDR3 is CASSEYQGTVNTEAFF. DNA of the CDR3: TGTGCCAGCAGTGAATATCAAGGGACAGTGAACACTGAAGCTTTCTTT. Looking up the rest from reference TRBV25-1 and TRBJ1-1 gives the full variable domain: EADIYQTPRYLVIGTGKKITLECSQTMGHDKMYWYQQDPGMELHLIHYSYGVNSTEKGDLSSESTVSRIRTEHFPLTLESARPSHTSQYLCASSEYQGTVNTEAFFGQGTRLTVV.

CDR3 residues: CASSERQGAAYEQYF. CDR3 coding DNA: TGTGCCAGCAGTGAAAGACAGGGGGCAGCTTACGAGCAGTACTTC. V and J are TRBV2 and TRBJ2-7, with 10 bases fitting TRBD1. Germline V gene data show CDR1 as SNHLY and CDR2 as FYNNEI. J gave up 4 bases and V 2 bases, and 5 bases lay outside the gene matches. This CDR3 comprises 15 residues.

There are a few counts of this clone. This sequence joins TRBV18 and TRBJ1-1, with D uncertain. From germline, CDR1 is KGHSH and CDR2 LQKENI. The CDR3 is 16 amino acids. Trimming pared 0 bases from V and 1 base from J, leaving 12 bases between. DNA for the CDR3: TGTGCCAGCTCACCACCCAACTCTGTAGGGAACACTGAAGCTTTCTTT. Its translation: CASSPPNSVGNTEAFF.

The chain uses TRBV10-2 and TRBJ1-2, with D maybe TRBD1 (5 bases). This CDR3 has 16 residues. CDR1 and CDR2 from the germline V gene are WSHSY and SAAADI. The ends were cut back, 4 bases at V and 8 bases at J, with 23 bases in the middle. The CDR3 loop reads CASSGGMSGRVRGYTF. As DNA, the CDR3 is TGCGCCAGCAGTGGGGGCATGTCCGGCAGGGTGAGGGGCTACACCTTC.

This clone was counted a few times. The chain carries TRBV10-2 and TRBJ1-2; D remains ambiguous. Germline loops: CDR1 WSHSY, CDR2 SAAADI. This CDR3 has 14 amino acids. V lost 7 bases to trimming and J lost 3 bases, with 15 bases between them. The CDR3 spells CASTHSGGYYGYTF. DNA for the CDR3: TGCGCCAGCACCCACAGCGGCGGCTACTATGGCTACACCTTC.

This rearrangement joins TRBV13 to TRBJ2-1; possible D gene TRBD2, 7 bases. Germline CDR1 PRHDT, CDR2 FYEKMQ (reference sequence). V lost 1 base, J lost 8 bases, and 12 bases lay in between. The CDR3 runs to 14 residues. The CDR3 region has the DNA TGTGCCAGCAGCTTAGCCAAGGGGGGGCATGAGCAGTTCTTC. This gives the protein CASSLAKGGHEQFF. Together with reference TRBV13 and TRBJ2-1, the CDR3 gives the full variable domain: AAGVIQSPRHLIKEKRETATLKCYPIPRHDTVYWYQQGPGQDPQFLISFYEKMQSDKGSIPDRFSAQQFSDYHSELNMSSLELGDSALYFCASSLAKGGHEQFFGPGTRLTVL.

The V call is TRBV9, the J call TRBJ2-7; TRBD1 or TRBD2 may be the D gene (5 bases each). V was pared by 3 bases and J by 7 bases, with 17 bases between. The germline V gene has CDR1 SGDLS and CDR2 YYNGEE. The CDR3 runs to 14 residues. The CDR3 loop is CASSDGDGPYEQYF. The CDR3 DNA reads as TGTGCCAGCAGCGACGGGGACGGTCCTTATGAGCAGTACTTC. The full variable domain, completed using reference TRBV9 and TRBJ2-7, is DSGVTQTPKHLITATGQRVTLRCSPRSGDLSVYWYQQSLDQGLQFLIQYYNGEERAKGNILERFSAQQFPDLHSELNLSSLELGDSALYFCASSDGDGPYEQYFGPGTRLTVT.

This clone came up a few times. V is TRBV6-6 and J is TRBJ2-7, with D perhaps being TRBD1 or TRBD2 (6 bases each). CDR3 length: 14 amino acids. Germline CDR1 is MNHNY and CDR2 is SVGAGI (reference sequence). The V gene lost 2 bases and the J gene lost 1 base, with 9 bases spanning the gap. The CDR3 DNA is TGTGCCAGCAGTTACAGGGGGGCGTCCTACGAGCAGTACTTC. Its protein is CASSYRGASYEQYF.

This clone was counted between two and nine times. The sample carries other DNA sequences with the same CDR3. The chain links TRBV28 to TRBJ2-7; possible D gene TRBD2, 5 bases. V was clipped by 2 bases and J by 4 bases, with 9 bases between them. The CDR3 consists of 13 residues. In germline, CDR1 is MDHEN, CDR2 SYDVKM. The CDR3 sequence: CASSLSGPYEQYF. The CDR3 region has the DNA TGTGCCAGCAGTTTAAGCGGACCATACGAGCAGTACTTC.

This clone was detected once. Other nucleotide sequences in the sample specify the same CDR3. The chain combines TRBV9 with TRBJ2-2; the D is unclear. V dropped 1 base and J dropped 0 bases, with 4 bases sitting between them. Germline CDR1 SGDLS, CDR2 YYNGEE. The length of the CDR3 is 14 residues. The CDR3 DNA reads TGTGCCAGCAGCGTATCCCCGAACACCGGGGAGCTGTTTTTT. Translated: CASSVSPNTGELFF.

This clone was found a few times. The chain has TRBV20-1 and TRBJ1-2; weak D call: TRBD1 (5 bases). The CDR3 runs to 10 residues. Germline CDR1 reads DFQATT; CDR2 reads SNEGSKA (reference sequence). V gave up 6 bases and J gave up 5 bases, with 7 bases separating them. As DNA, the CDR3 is TGCAGTGCGCCAGGGTATGGCTACACCTTC. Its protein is CSAPGYGYTF.

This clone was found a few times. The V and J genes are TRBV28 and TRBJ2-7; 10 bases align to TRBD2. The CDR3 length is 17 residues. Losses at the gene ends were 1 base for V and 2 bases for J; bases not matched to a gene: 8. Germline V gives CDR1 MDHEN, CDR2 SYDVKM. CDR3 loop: CASSLFSLAGATYEQYF. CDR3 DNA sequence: TGTGCCAGCAGTTTATTCTCGCTAGCGGGAGCCACCTACGAGCAGTACTTC.

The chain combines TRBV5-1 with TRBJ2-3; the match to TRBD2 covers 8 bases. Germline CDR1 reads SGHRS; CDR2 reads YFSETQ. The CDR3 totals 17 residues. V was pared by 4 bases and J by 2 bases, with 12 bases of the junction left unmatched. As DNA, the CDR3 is TGCGCCAGCAGCGGCCGTAGCGGGATCCCATACACAGATACGCAGTATTTT. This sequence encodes CASSGRSGIPYTDTQYF.

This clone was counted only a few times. The CDR3 protein is CASSPDSLYEQYF. The DNA for the CDR3 is TGTGCCAGCAGCCCCGACAGTCTATACGAGCAGTACTTC. The chain joins TRBV7-2 to TRBJ2-7; TRBD1 might be the D (5 bases). Germline loops: CDR1 SGHTA, CDR2 FQGNSA. Trimming stripped 5 bases from V and 4 bases from J, with 12 bases between. This CDR3 has 13 amino acids.